One sample yielded the 10 T cell receptor beta chains listed below, sequenced in a study of CD8 T cells in ankylosing spondylitis. TCRdb analysed the 5' RACE reads with MiXCR anew, one entry per CDR3 protein. This table holds 150,000 to 200,000 distinct CDR3 sequences, 10% to 15% found once. Material: blood, either unsorted or a sorted T cell fraction (not recorded which). The origin of the receptors is a female donor with ankylosing spondylitis or in good health (not recorded which).

A few counts support this clonotype. This sequence joins TRBV20-1 and TRBJ1-6; 8 bases line up with TRBD1. The CDR3 spans 14 residues. CDR1 and CDR2 (germline): DFQATT, SNEGSKA (reference sequence). V lost 3 bases to trimming and J lost 8 bases; unmatched junction nucleotides: 6. The CDR3 here is CSARKGQVDSPLHF. The CDR3 DNA sequence: TGCAGTGCTAGGAAGGGACAGGTGGATTCACCCCTCCACTTT.

This chain joins TRBV7-9 and TRBJ2-2, with D perhaps matching TRBD1 or TRBD2 (5 bases each). This CDR3 has 16 residues. Germline CDR1 and CDR2: SEHNR and FQNEAQ (reference sequence). The V end was cut by 2 bases, the J end by 3 bases, with 13 bases between. CDR3 region: CASSLIGVGDTGELFF. CDR3 bases: TGTGCCAGCAGCTTAATAGGTGTGGGGGACACCGGGGAGCTGTTTTTT.

This clonotype was detected many times. This rearrangement joins TRBV12-3 or TRBV12-4 to TRBJ2-7; D remains ambiguous. CDR3 length equals 13 residues. V was cut by 1 base and J by 6 bases, with 10 bases left in between. CDR3 bases: TGTGCCAGCAGTTTAGACTATTTGGGCGAGCAGTACTTC. Its translation: CASSLDYLGEQYF.

This clonotype occurred many times. This chain connects TRBV29-1 to TRBJ2-7; 9 bases map to TRBD1. Germline V CDR1 and CDR2: SQVTM, ANQGSEA. J gave up 4 bases and V 6 bases, and 10 bases lay outside the gene matches. This CDR3 is built from 14 residues. DNA for the CDR3: TGCAGCGTCCGACAGGGGGTGACTACGTACGAGCAGTACTTC. It translates to CSVRQGVTTYEQYF.

This clonotype was counted between two and nine times. The chain is built from TRBV11-1 and TRBJ2-5; D uncertain. V lost 5 bases and J lost 3, with 10 bases in between. Germline loops: CDR1 SGHAT, CDR2 FQDESV (reference sequence). The CDR3 is made up of 13 amino acids. The CDR3 DNA reads as TGTGCCAGCAGCCTCCGGGTAAAAGAGACCCAGTACTTC. Residues: CASSLRVKETQYF.

This clonotype turned up a few times. The chain carries TRBV4-2 and TRBJ2-5, with 10 bases identical to TRBD1. The CDR3 covers 16 residues. The trim removed 1 base at V and 6 bases at J, leaving 8 bases unmatched. The germline V gene has CDR1 LGHNA and CDR2 YNFKEQ. The CDR3: CASSQVGTGASKTQYF. The CDR3 nucleotides are TGTGCCAGCAGCCAAGTCGGGACAGGGGCTTCGAAGACCCAGTACTTC.

The chain couples TRBV5-1 to TRBJ1-5, with 8 bases matching TRBD1. V lost 4 bases, J lost 3 bases, and 6 bases stayed unmatched. CDR1 and CDR2 from the germline V gene are SGHRS and YFSETQ. The CDR3 is made up of 15 amino acids. Here the CDR3 reads CASSPTGDYNQPQHF. The CDR3 coding sequence is TGCGCCAGCAGCCCGACAGGGGACTACAATCAGCCCCAGCATTTT.

This clonotype was seen many times. This chain uses TRBV5-5 with TRBJ1-3; 9 bases fit TRBD1. This CDR3 region has 15 residues. CDR1 and CDR2 from the germline V gene are SGHKS and YYEKEE (reference sequence). V trimming: 4 bases; J trimming: 3 bases; junction bases outside the gene matches: 5. The CDR3 region is CASSHRTGVGNTIYF. DNA of the CDR3: TGTGCCAGCAGCCACCGGACAGGGGTTGGAAACACCATATATTTT.

J is TRBJ1-4 and V is TRBV29-1; D is unclear. Trimming stripped 7 bases from V and 0 bases from J, with 15 bases between. There are 15 residues in the CDR3. The V gene's germline CDR1 is SQVTM and CDR2 ANQGSEA. CDR3 residues: CSALSWSATNEKLFF. DNA for the CDR3: TGCAGCGCACTTAGCTGGTCCGCAACTAATGAAAAACTGTTTTTT.

This clonotype was observed many times. The rearrangement joins TRBV27 to TRBJ2-1; D gene ambiguous. V shed 2 bases and J shed 10 bases, with 9 bases lying between them. Germline-derived CDR1 and CDR2 are MNHEY and SMNVEV (reference sequence). The length of the CDR3 is 12 residues. As DNA, the CDR3 is TGTGCCAGCAGTTTAAAGGGCATAGAGCAGTTCTTC. Its translation is CASSLKGIEQFF.